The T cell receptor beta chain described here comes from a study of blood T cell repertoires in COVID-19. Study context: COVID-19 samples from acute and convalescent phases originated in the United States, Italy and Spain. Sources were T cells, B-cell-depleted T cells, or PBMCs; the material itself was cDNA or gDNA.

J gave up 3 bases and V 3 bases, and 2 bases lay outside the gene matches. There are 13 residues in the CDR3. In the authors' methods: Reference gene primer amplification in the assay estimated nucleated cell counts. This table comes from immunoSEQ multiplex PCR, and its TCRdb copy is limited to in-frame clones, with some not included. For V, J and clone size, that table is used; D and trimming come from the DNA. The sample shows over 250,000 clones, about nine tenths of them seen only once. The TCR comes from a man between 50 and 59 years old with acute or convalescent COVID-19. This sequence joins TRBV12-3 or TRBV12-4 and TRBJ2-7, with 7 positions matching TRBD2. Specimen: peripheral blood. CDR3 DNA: TGTGCCAGCAGTTTCGGGACTAACTACGAGCAGTACTTC. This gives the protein CASSFGTNYEQYF.